This TCR beta chain was captured in a study of spatial heterogeneity in lung cancer. This CDR3 has 11 amino acids. Germline V gene data show CDR1 as ENHRY and CDR2 as SYGVKD. Trimming stripped 9 bases from V and 6 bases from J, with 8 bases between. Single TCR cDNA molecules each had their own unique molecular identifier. Using its own MiXCR run on the 5' RACE reads, TCRdb lists one record per CDR3 protein. This sample has some 50,000 distinct CDR3 sequences, with 7.5% to 8% found just once. Study-level findings and limits: Among blood samples, ubiquitous expanded tumor TCRs appeared more at resection than at follow-up.

Specified time point: sample taken at primary tumor resection. Extraction of whole RNA from tumor, nontumor lung or frozen PBMC preceded unsorted sequencing. Samples came from around 70 TRACERx patients with untreated early-stage lung cancer. This clonotype was counted ten times or more. Its target is unknown. The receptor was derived from a female donor with early-stage non-small cell lung cancer. The source was PBMCs, collected at surgery. The chain joins TRBV10-3 to TRBJ2-2, with D possibly matching TRBD1 (5 bases). CDR3 bases: TGTGCCATGTCAGGGTCCGGGGAGCTGTTTTTT. Translated, it gives CAMSGSGELFF.